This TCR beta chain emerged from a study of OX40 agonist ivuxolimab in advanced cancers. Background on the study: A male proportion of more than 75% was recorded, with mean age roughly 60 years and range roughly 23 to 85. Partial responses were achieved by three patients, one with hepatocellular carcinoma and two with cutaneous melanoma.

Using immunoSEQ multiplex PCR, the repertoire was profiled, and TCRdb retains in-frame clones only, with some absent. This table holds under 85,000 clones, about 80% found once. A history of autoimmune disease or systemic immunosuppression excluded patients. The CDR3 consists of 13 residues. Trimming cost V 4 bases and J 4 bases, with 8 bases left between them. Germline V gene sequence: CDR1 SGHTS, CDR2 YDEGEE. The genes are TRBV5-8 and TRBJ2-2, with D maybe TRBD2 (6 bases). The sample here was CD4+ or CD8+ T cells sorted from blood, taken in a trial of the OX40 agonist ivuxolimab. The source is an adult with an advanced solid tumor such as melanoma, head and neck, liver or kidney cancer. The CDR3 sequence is CASSRGGTGELFF. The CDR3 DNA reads TGTGCCAGCAGCCGGGGAGGCACCGGGGAGCTGTTTTTT.